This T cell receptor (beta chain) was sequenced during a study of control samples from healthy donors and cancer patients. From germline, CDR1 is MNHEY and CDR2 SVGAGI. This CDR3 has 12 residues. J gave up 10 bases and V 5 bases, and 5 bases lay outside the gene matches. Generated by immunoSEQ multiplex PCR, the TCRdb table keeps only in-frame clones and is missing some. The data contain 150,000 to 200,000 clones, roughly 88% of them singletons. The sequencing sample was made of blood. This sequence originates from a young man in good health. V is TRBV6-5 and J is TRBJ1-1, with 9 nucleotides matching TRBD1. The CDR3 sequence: CASSRPQGAAFF. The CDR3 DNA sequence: TGTGCCAGCAGTCGCCCACAGGGGGCAGCTTTCTTT.